This TCR beta chain was sequenced during a study of shared clonotypes between healthy human individuals. This clone was recorded once. The V gene's germline CDR1 is SGHAT and CDR2 FQNNGV. Trimming took 4 bases from V and 8 from J; bases not matched to a gene: 6. The CDR3 has 15 amino acids. Under the authors' procedure: ImmunoSEQ only sent back junction sequences with no quality scores, so filtering was done differently. The table came from immunoSEQ multiplex PCR; TCRdb's copy has only in-frame clones and leaves some out. The D gene and trimming were derived from the DNA, and the V and J assignments and clone size from that table. The repertoire holds around 1.5 million clones, with approximately 98% as singletons. Donors, without exception, were Caucasian adults residing in Nashville, Tennessee.

The origin of this receptor is a man aged 30-40 years in good health. The specimen sequenced was naive CD4+ T cells sorted from blood. Subset meaning: CD45RA+ positively selected. V gene TRBV11-2 combines with J gene TRBJ1-4; 11 positions match TRBD1. CDR3 sequence: CASSSGQGAGEKLFF. CDR3 DNA sequence: TGTGCCAGCAGCTCAGGACAGGGGGCGGGGGAAAAACTGTTTTTT.